The text below deals with one TCR beta chain. Its cognate antigen is unknown. The data derive from a study of cytotoxic CD8 clonotypes in ibrutinib-treated CLL. Across the whole study: Response samples were obtained once patients had received a median roughly 11 months of treatment, range 6 to 36. Study results and limitations: Clonality rose at ibrutinib response, held steady in sustained remission, and fell toward baseline at progression. Measured clonality at baseline was greater than in age-matched healthy donors and tracked with circulating CD8+ T-cell counts.

The CDR3 runs 10 residues. The ends were cut back, 6 bases at V and 8 bases at J, with 2 bases in the middle. Germline V gene sequence: CDR1 MNHGY, CDR2 SVAAGI. The repertoire was sequenced with immunoSEQ multiplex PCR; TCRdb's copy has only in-frame clones and lacks some. The repertoire holds around 330,000 clones, with 60% to 80% as singletons. The V gene is TRBV6-9, the J gene TRBJ1-6; D uncertain. The input for sequencing was PBMCs, taken after 36 months of ibrutinib treatment. This TCR was recovered from a human donor with chronic lymphocytic leukemia. CDR3 sequence (DNA): TGTGCCAGCAGCCATTCACCCCTCCACTTT. Protein sequence: CASSHSPLHF.